Reported below is one T cell receptor beta chain. This clone was seen repeatedly, ten times or more. The antigen this receptor binds is unknown. No quality values exist for individual bases; no much larger clone is one base distant. The sample comes from a study of beta chain features in type 1 diabetes (dated by TCRdb to the late 2010s). Broadly, across the study: Mean age, gender distribution, total cell number and subset yield did not differ between patients and healthy donors. A total of 85 million to 140 million sorted cells were examined across all samples, and a strong correlation was observed between cell number per subset and RNA yield. The study compared the TCRB repertoires of sorted circulating CD4+ T cell subsets in recently diagnosed type 1 diabetes patients with those in matched healthy donors. Regulatory and stem cell-like memory subsets were obtained from only 8 patients and roughly eight healthy donors, while naive and central memory subsets were obtained from all 30 or so donors. Paper-wide results and their limitations: At VDJ recombination sites, patients with type 1 diabetes made fewer insertions and deleted more nucleotides, a pattern implying thymic rearrangement abnormalities. Sequencing cDNA rather than genomic DNA could over-represent highly expressing activated cells, although activation and CD3 levels did not differ between groups. Naive, central memory and regulatory TCRB repertoires appeared to be more alike among patients than among healthy donors. Shorter templates might be favored by PCR, yet because patient and control samples were amplified and corrected together, any such skew would affect both groups equally. Only small numbers of individuals were included in the HLA sub-analyses, which left unresolved whether HLA type had any influence on TCRB rearrangement. In all four CD4+ subsets, TCRB CDR3 length was moderately but significantly shorter in type 1 diabetes patients.

After removal of 6 bases from V and 6 bases from J, the junction retains 7 bases not matched to a gene. The germline V gene provides CDR1 SGHTA and CDR2 FQGNSA. Including cysteine and phenylalanine, the CDR3 has 15 amino acids. Only the CDR3 region is kept as DNA, spanning 45 bases read in frame from base 1. All of the isolated RNA was reverse transcribed with the High Capacity cDNA Reverse Transcription Kit, so expressed TCRB transcripts were sequenced. Deep immunoSEQ sequencing was applied to naive, central memory and regulatory T cell samples, giving an average of around 3.4 million total reads per sample. Sorted cells were lysed in RLT buffer and RNA was extracted with DNase-treated RNeasy Micro or Mini kits, depending on cell number. Each cell subset was processed on its own to prevent cross-contamination, while patient and healthy donor samples were processed together. The immunoSEQ multiplex PCR was used to amplify TCRB sequences from cDNA, generating 87-bp fragments that spanned the CDR3 region. Amplicons were sequenced on the Illumina HiSeq platform. As for the original processing: PCR bias was computationally corrected using synthetic template baselines, reads within Hamming distance 2 were collapsed, and singletons that could not be merged were discarded. Reads were aligned against IMGT to assign V, D and J genes, CDR3 length and insertions or deletions at six rearrangement sites. Within each subset, clonotype counts were normalized to sorted cell number, and only after that were true diversity and Gini coefficients computed with the tcR R package. Repertoire sharing was quantified using the overlap coefficient calculated on TCRB nucleotide sequences. Here the immuneACCESS table is served through TCRdb, limited to in-frame sequences with V and J called. Missing clones are a known gap in these copies; in checked studies unresolved V genes cover under half, and the rest lacks a known reason. That table furnishes V, J and clone size, whereas the DNA furnished D and trimming. For this sample the table gives more than 120,000 clones, of which 13% were detected only once. The ten biggest clones cover roughly 1.3% of the sample.

A single peripheral blood draw of around 120 mL on average was collected from each donor into heparinised tubes. A BD FACSAria II and a panel including CD45RO, CCR7, CD25, CD127, CD95 and CD27 were used to sort naive, central memory, regulatory and stem cell-like memory CD4+ T cells. Purity was above 98% for every sorted population. PBMCs were isolated right away by Lymphoprep density gradient centrifugation and were stained directly, without culture. To minimize batch effects, samples were stained and sorted in pairs, one healthy donor with one patient per experiment. The chain is encoded by TRBV7-2 joined to TRBJ2-3, with TRBD2 matching 12 junction bases. The sequencing sample was made of central memory CD4+ T cells from blood. This receptor was identified in a man younger than 35 with type 1 diabetes. In nucleotides, the sequence is TGTGCCAGCAGACCTGGACTAGCGGGGTGGGATACGCAGTATTTT. This yields the protein CASRPGLAGWDTQYF.